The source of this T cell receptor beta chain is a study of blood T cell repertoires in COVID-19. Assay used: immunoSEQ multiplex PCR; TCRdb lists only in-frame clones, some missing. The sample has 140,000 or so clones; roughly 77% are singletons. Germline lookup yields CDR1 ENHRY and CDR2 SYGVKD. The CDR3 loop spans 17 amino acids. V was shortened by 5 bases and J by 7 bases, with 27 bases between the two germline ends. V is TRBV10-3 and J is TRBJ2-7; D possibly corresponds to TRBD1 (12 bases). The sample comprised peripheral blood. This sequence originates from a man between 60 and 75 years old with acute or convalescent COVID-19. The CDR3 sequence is CAISRDRGLAGGREQYF. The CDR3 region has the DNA TGTGCCATCAGTAGGGACAGGGGGCTAGCGGGAGGTCGGGAGCAGTACTTC.